Below, one T cell receptor beta chain is given with its context. Clones were read by immunoSEQ multiplex PCR, and TCRdb kept only the in-frame ones, dropping some. Of roughly 120,000 clones listed, 85% to 95% were seen once; the top ten hold over 1.5%. These data come from a study of control samples from healthy donors and cancer patients. CDR3 length equals 12 residues. Trimming left V 4 bases short and J 6 bases short, with 9 bases between. Per the germline V gene, CDR1 is SGDLS and CDR2 is YYNGEE. The sequence was obtained from a man aged 45-65 years with head and neck cancer. Source material: PBMCs. V and J are TRBV9 and TRBJ2-3; D gene unclear. Written as DNA, the CDR3 is TGTGCCAGCAGCCCGTGGACGGATACGCAGTATTTT. Protein product: CASSPWTDTQYF.